This T cell receptor (beta chain) was profiled in a study of blood T cell repertoires in COVID-19. Study details: COVID-19 samples, acute and convalescent, were from the United States, Italy and Spain. PBMCs, B-cell-depleted T cells, or T cells provided the cDNA or gDNA that made up the material.

Trimming cost V 5 bases and J 5 bases, with 10 bases left between them. This CDR3 has 13 amino acids. Authors' methods: Amplification of reference gene primers was used by the study to estimate nucleated cell counts. The repertoire was sequenced with immunoSEQ multiplex PCR; TCRdb's copy has only in-frame clones and lacks some. V, J and clone size reflect that table, while D and trimming were determined from the DNA. Of tens of thousands of clones listed, 86% are singletons. This clone was seen a single time. Specimen: peripheral blood. The V and J genes are TRBV12-3 or TRBV12-4 and TRBJ1-5; D call uncertain. The TCR was taken from a woman older than 75 with acute or convalescent COVID-19. CDR3 sequence reads: CASSPFGDQPQHF. In DNA, the CDR3 is TGTGCCAGCAGTCCCTTCGGGGATCAGCCCCAGCATTTT.